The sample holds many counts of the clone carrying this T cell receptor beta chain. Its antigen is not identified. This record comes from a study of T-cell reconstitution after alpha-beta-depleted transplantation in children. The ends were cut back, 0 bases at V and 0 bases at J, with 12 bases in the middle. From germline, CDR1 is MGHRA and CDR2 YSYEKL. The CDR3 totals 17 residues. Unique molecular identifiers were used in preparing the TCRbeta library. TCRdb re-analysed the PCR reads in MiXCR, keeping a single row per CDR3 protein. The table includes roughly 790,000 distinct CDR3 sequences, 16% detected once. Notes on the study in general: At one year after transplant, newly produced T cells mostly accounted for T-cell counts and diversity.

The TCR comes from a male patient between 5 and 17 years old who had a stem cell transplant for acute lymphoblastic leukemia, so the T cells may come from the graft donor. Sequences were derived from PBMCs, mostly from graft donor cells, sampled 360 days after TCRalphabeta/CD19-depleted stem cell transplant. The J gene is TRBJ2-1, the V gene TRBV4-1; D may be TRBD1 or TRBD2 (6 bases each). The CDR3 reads CASSQDFGGRSYNEQFF. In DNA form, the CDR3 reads TGCGCCAGCAGCCAAGATTTCGGGGGCCGCTCCTACAATGAGCAGTTCTTC.